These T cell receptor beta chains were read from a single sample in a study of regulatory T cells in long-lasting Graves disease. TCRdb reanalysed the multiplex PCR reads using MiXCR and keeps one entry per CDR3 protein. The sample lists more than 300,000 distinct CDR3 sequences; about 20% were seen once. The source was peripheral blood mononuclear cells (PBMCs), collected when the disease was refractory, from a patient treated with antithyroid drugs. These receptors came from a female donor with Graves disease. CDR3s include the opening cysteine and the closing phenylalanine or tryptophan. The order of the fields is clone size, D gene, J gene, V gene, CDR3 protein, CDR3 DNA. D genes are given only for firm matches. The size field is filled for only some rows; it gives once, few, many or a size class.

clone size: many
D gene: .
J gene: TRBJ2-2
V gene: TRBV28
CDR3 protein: CASSLGGSTISGELFF
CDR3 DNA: TGTGCCAGCAGTTTAGGGGGAAGTACCATTTCCGGGGAGCTGTTTTTT

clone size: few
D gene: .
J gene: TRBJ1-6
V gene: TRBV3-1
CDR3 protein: CASSPSQGQPLHF
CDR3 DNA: TGTGCCAGCAGCCCTTCACAAGGCCAACCCCTCCACTTT

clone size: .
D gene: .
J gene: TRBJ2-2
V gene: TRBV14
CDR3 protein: CASSQSTKRGELFF
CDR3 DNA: TGTGCCAGCAGCCAGAGCACCAAACGGGGGGAGCTGTTTTTT

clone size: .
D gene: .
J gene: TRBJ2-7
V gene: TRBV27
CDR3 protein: CASSRRGGSYEQYF
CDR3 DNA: TGTGCCAGCAGCCGTCGGGGCGGCTCCTACGAGCAGTACTTC

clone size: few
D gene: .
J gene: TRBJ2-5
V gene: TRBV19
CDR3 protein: CASSLAGYQETQYF
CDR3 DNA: TGTGCCAGTAGTCTTGCTGGGTACCAAGAGACCCAGTACTTC

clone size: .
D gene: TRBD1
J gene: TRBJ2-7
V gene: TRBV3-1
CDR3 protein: CASSQGDRANYEQYF
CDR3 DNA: TGTGCCAGCAGCCAAGGGGACAGGGCAAACTACGAGCAGTACTTC

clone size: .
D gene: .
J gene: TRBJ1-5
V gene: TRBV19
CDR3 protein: CAGSKVASRGNQPQHF
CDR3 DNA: TGTGCCGGTAGTAAGGTGGCCTCACGAGGCAATCAGCCCCAGCATTTT

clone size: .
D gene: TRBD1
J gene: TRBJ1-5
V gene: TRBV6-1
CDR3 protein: CASATGQGASQPQHF
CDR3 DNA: TGTGCCAGCGCTACGGGACAGGGGGCTAGTCAGCCCCAGCATTTT

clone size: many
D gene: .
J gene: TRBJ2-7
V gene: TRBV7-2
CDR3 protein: CASSLVGETSSQYF
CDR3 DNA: TGTGCCAGCAGCTTAGTAGGGGAGACAAGCAGTCAGTACTTC

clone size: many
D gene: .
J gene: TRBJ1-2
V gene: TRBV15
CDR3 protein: CATSRQGPVNYGYTF
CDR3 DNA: TGTGCCACCAGCAGACAGGGCCCCGTTAACTATGGCTACACCTTC

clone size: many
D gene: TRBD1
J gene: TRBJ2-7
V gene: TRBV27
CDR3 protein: CASSKSDRAYEQYF
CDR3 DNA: TGTGCCAGCAGTAAATCGGACAGGGCCTACGAGCAGTACTTC

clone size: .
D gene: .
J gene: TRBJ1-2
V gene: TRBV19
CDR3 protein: CASSKAEGRGYGYTF
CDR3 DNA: TGTGCCAGTAGTAAGGCGGAGGGGCGCGGTTATGGCTACACCTTC

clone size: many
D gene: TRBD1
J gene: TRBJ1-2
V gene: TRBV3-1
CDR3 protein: CASSQDRGPDGYTF
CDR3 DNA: TGTGCCAGCAGCCAAGACAGGGGGCCGGATGGCTACACCTTC

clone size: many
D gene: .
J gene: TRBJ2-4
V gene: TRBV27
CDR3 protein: CASKERGNWGIQYF
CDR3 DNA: TGTGCCAGCAAGGAACGGGGGAACTGGGGCATTCAGTACTTC

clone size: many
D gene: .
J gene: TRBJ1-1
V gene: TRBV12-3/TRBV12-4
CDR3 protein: CASSFSPGTEAFF
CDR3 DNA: TGTGCCAGCAGTTTCAGCCCGGGCACTGAAGCTTTCTTT